This entry lists 21 T cell receptor beta chains sequenced from one sample in a study of blood T cell repertoires in COVID-19. Sequencing was performed with immunoSEQ multiplex PCR; in TCRdb, only in-frame clones are kept and a portion is missing. The table has around 150,000 clones, roughly 85% seen once. Sequenced sample: peripheral blood. The origin of the receptors is a man aged 55 to 69 with acute or convalescent COVID-19.

This chain uses TRBV19 with TRBJ2-2; D is unresolved. CDR1 LNHDA and CDR2 SQIVND come from the germline V gene (reference sequence). This CDR3 comprises 11 residues. Trimming cost V 7 bases and J 6 bases, with 6 bases left between them. This chain's CDR3 is CASTLAGELFF. The DNA for the CDR3 is TGTGCCAGTACCCTAGCCGGGGAGCTGTTTTTT.

This clone was detected once. The CDR3 DNA is TGTGCCAGCAGCTTAGACGGCAGGGGTGAAGCCTATGGCTACACCTTC. Translating gives CASSLDGRGEAYGYTF. The chain joins TRBV13 to TRBJ1-2; D might be TRBD1 (6 bases). The V and J ends lost 1 base and 4 bases respectively, with 16 bases between them. Looked up from germline, CDR1 is PRHDT and CDR2 is FYEKMQ (reference sequence). The CDR3 contains 16 residues.

The J gene is TRBJ1-5, the V gene TRBV28, with 8 bases lining up with TRBD1. Germline-derived CDR1 and CDR2 are MDHEN and SYDVKM. Trimming removed 7 bases from V and 1 base from J; junction bases left unmatched: 9. This CDR3 spans 16 amino acids. The CDR3 nucleotides read TGTGCCAGCACTTTCAGGGGGCAGTTAAGCAATCAGCCCCAGCATTTT. Protein product: CASTFRGQLSNQPQHF.

V usage is TRBV7-9 and J usage is TRBJ2-7, with 10 bases identical to TRBD2. CDR1 and CDR2 from the germline V gene are SEHNR and FQNEAQ (reference sequence). Trimming took 1 base from V and 7 from J; bases not matched to a gene: 7. CDR3 length: 15 amino acids. In DNA, the CDR3 is TGTGCCAGCAGCTTAGGGGGACTAGCGAGAGGGGAGCAGTACTTC. Translating it yields CASSLGGLARGEQYF.

V gene TRBV7-2 combines with J gene TRBJ1-5; D is perhaps TRBD1 (5 bases). V lost 2 bases and J 3 bases, leaving 14 bases between the germline ends. Germline-derived CDR1 and CDR2 are SGHTA and FQGNSA. CDR3 length: 16 amino acids. CDR3: CASSLLPKGINQPQHF. As DNA, the CDR3 is TGTGCCAGCAGCTTACTCCCCAAGGGGATCAATCAGCCCCAGCATTTT.

The chain is built from TRBV5-1 and TRBJ1-1; D is ambiguous. CDR3 length equals 17 residues. V lost 4 bases and J lost 0, with 19 bases in between. The germline CDR1 and CDR2 sequences are SGHRS and YFSETQ. CDR3 amino acids: CASSVPIGGRLNTEAFF. CDR3 nucleotides: TGCGCCAGCAGCGTGCCCATAGGCGGAAGGTTGAACACTGAAGCTTTCTTT.

The V and J genes are TRBV6-5 and TRBJ2-7; D not certain. CDR3 length: 13 residues. Per the germline V gene, CDR1 is MNHEY and CDR2 is SVGAGI. The V gene lost 6 bases and the J gene lost 1 base, with 10 bases spanning the gap. CDR3 loop: CASSGGRSYEQYF. Here the CDR3 DNA reads TGTGCCAGCAGCGGTGGCAGGTCCTACGAGCAGTACTTC.

The chain links TRBV7-8 to TRBJ1-2, with TRBD1 identical over 8 bases. CDR1 is SGHVS and CDR2 is FQNEAQ in the germline V gene. The CDR3 covers 13 residues. The V and J ends lost 5 bases and 8 bases, in that order; junction bases with no gene match: 7. In DNA, the CDR3 is TGTGCCAGCAGCCAATTGCAGGGGGCCGGCTACACCTTC. Protein sequence: CASSQLQGAGYTF.

This clone occurred a few times. V usage is TRBV29-1 and J usage is TRBJ1-1; 11 bases map to TRBD1. J gave up 5 bases and V 2 bases, and 10 bases lay outside the gene matches. The CDR3 totals 16 residues. Germline CDR1 SQVTM, CDR2 ANQGSEA. Here the CDR3 reads CSVERPGTGGRTEAFF. For the CDR3, the DNA is TGCAGCGTTGAACGCCCCGGGACAGGGGGGCGAACTGAAGCTTTCTTT. The full variable domain, in which reference TRBV29-1 and TRBJ1-1 provide the parts outside the CDR3, is SAVISQKPSRDICQRGTSLTIQCQVDSQVTMMFWYRQQPGQSLTLIATANQGSEATYESGFVIDKFPISRPNLTFSTLTVSNMSPEDSSIYLCSVERPGTGGRTEAFFGQGTRLTVV.

The chain carries TRBV5-5 and TRBJ2-5, with TRBD1 as a possible D gene (5 bases). Trimming left V 5 bases short and J 1 base short, with 12 bases between. This CDR3 comprises 14 residues. Germline CDR1 reads SGHKS; CDR2 reads YYEKEE (reference sequence). CDR3 in amino acids: CASSNRQRQETQYF. CDR3 DNA sequence: TGTGCCAGCAGTAATAGACAGCGCCAAGAGACCCAGTACTTC.

The chain couples TRBV23-1 to TRBJ1-1; the D gene is possibly TRBD1 (6 bases). TRBV23-1 is an ORF; its function is uncertain. The length of the CDR3 is 15 residues. The CDR3: CDTNPGERGGTEAFF. For the CDR3, the DNA is TGCGACACAAACCCCGGGGAGAGGGGGGGCACTGAAGCTTTCTTT.

CDR3 DNA sequence: TGTGCCAGCAGCCACCGATCTAGCGGGAGAAGAGATACGCAGTATTTT. It yields the protein CASSHRSSGRRDTQYF. V usage is TRBV14 and J usage is TRBJ2-3; 10 nucleotides line up with TRBD2. The junction had 8 bases not matched to a gene; V was cut back by 3 bases and J by 5 bases. This CDR3 has 16 amino acids. Germline V gives CDR1 SGHDN, CDR2 FVKESK.

Relative to its sample, this clone is medium-sized. This chain links TRBV24-1 with TRBJ2-2; tentative D call: TRBD1 (5 bases). Germline V gives CDR1 KGHDR, CDR2 SFDVKD. This CDR3 spans 14 amino acids. The V end was cut by 5 bases, the J end by 4 bases, with 10 bases between. This CDR3 reads CATSVQGGTGELFF. CDR3 DNA sequence: TGTGCCACCAGTGTCCAGGGTGGCACCGGGGAGCTGTTTTTT.

The CDR3 spells CASSFGSWARATDTQYF. The CDR3 nucleotides read TGCGCCAGCAGCTTTGGATCTTGGGCGAGAGCCACAGATACGCAGTATTTT. V usage is TRBV5-1 and J usage is TRBJ2-3, with D unclear. Deletions cut 2 bases from V and 2 bases from J, with 18 bases between. The germline V gene has CDR1 SGHRS and CDR2 YFSETQ. There are 17 residues in the CDR3.

Only a few counts were recorded for this clone. The V call is TRBV28, the J call TRBJ2-2; 12 bases are shared with TRBD2. The CDR3 has 19 amino acids. J gave up 5 bases and V 5 bases, and 15 bases lay outside the gene matches. Germline CDR1 is MDHEN and CDR2 is SYDVKM. The CDR3 bases are TGTGCCAGCAGTCCCCGGGCCTTTCTAGCGGGAGGGTTAACCGGGGAGCTGTTTTTT. This gives the protein CASSPRAFLAGGLTGELFF.

V is TRBV7-6 and J is TRBJ1-1; D call uncertain. The V end lost 5 bases, the J end lost 5 bases, and 21 bases lay between the germline ends. There are 16 residues in the CDR3. Per germline, CDR1 SGHVS and CDR2 FNYEAQ. The CDR3 here is CASSLGPQRRGTEAFF. Written as DNA, the CDR3 is TGTGCCAGCAGCCTAGGGCCTCAACGACGAGGAACTGAAGCTTTCTTT.

This clone was detected once. CDR3 in DNA: TGTGCCAGCAGTGGTCGAGACTCCTACAATGAGCAGTTCTTC. Protein product: CASSGRDSYNEQFF. V gene TRBV2 combines with J gene TRBJ2-1; D gene ambiguous. The CDR3 runs to 14 residues. Trimming stripped 4 bases from V and 0 bases from J, with 7 bases between. The germline CDR1 and CDR2 sequences are SNHLY and FYNNEI.

The CDR3 loop reads CASSEQGNGYTF. As DNA, the CDR3 is TGTGCCAGCTCAGAACAGGGGAATGGCTACACCTTC. The chain joins TRBV18 to TRBJ1-2, with 7 bases aligning to TRBD1. CDR3 length: 12 residues. The V gene end was trimmed by 5 bases and the J gene end by 6 bases; junction bases not matched to a gene: 3. Looked up from germline, CDR1 is KGHSH and CDR2 is LQKENI.

V is TRBV28 and J is TRBJ2-7; TRBD2 matches at 14 bases. The ends lost 4 bases at V and 3 bases at J; junction bases unmatched: 5. This CDR3 is built from 16 residues. CDR1 MDHEN and CDR2 SYDVKM come from the germline V gene. The CDR3 DNA reads TGTGCCAGCAGTTCGGGGACTAGCGGGAGTTTCTACGAGCAGTACTTC. Its protein is CASSSGTSGSFYEQYF.

This clone has just one count. The chain is built from TRBV27 and TRBJ2-5; D remains ambiguous. V lost 3 bases and J 2 bases, leaving 13 bases between the germline ends. The V gene's germline CDR1 is MNHEY and CDR2 SMNVEV (reference sequence). The length of the CDR3 is 15 residues. The CDR3 reads CASSFSAWSQETQYF. CDR3 DNA sequence: TGTGCCAGCAGTTTCTCAGCGTGGTCTCAAGAGACCCAGTACTTC.

The V and J genes are TRBV2 and TRBJ2-1, with 8 bases identical to TRBD2. Germline-derived CDR1 and CDR2 are SNHLY and FYNNEI. V lost 7 bases and J lost 6; bases outside the gene matches: 11. CDR3 length equals 15 residues. CDR3 coding DNA: TGTGCCAGCACGAGAACTAGCGGTTTTCTCAATGAGCAGTTCTTC. Amino acids: CASTRTSGFLNEQFF.